This TCR beta chain is from a study of graft-versus-host responses after intestinal transplantation. Study-wide findings and caveats: Association was observed between peak circulating GvH clone levels and early post-transplant HvG declines.

The CDR3 spans 13 residues. V lost 0 bases to trimming and J lost 3 bases, with 6 bases between them. The germline gives CDR1 SGHAT, CDR2 FQNNGV. Details on this clone: Its target is not known.

Clones were read by immunoSEQ multiplex PCR, and TCRdb kept only the in-frame ones, dropping some. The top ten hold 0.19% of the sample, which has about 130,000 clones, about nine tenths seen once. The input for sequencing was unstimulated CD4+ T cells sorted from spleen or lymph node cells, taken before intestinal transplant. This rearrangement joins TRBV11-2 to TRBJ2-7; D is uncertain. This clonotype was sampled from a human donor who received an intestinal transplant. CDR3 in amino acids: CASSLEDDYEQYF. CDR3 DNA: TGTGCCAGCAGCTTAGAAGACGACTACGAGCAGTACTTC.